A single sample is the source of the 29 T cell receptor beta chains below, sequenced in a study of beta chain features in type 1 diabetes. cDNA synthesis used the whole RNA isolate, giving expressed TCRB sequences. Data came from immunoSEQ multiplex PCR; TCRdb stores just in-frame clones and leaves some out. The top ten clones hold approximately 0.035% of a sample with roughly 250,000 clones, 9.6% of them seen once. The material sequenced was naive CD4+ T cells from blood. The receptors were gathered from a woman under 30 in good health.

This clone was observed a handful of times. The rearrangement links TRBV4-1 to TRBJ2-7, with TRBD1 matching over 9 bases. V lost 3 bases and J lost 3; bases outside the gene matches: 6. The CDR3 is 15 residues long. CDR1 and CDR2 (germline): MGHRA, YSYEKL. CDR3 protein: CASSHLGQGYYEQYF. The CDR3 nucleotides read TGCGCCAGCAGCCATCTGGGACAGGGTTACTACGAGCAGTACTTC.

The rearrangement links TRBV9 to TRBJ2-1; possible D gene TRBD2, 5 bases. V lost 1 base and J 5 bases, leaving 7 bases between the germline ends. Germline V CDR1 and CDR2: SGDLS, YYNGEE. The CDR3 runs 13 residues. CDR3 sequence reads: CASSVRADNEQFF. In DNA form, the CDR3 reads TGTGCCAGCAGCGTAAGAGCGGACAATGAGCAGTTCTTC.

This clone was detected a few times. V and J are TRBV6-5 and TRBJ1-1, with D unclear. This CDR3 is built from 13 residues. V lost 6 bases, J lost 2 bases, and 10 bases lay in between. Germline V gene data show CDR1 as MNHEY and CDR2 as SVGAGI. The CDR3 DNA reads as TGTGCCAGCAGCGGGATTTTCAACACTGAAGCTTTCTTT. This gives the protein CASSGIFNTEAFF.

This clone showed up just a few times. This sequence joins TRBV5-1 and TRBJ1-3; 9 bases map to TRBD1. This CDR3 comprises 13 residues. The V gene end was trimmed by 0 bases and the J gene end by 12 bases; junction bases not matched to a gene: 4. Germline CDR1 SGHRS, CDR2 YFSETQ. The chain's CDR3 is CASSLGTGVDIYF. CDR3 sequence (DNA): TGCGCCAGCAGCTTGGGGACAGGGGTCGACATATATTTT.

The rearrangement uses TRBV9 and TRBJ1-2, with D perhaps matching TRBD1 (5 bases). This CDR3 spans 15 amino acids. V shed 2 bases and J shed 4 bases, with 15 bases lying between them. Per the germline V gene, CDR1 is SGDLS and CDR2 is YYNGEE. The CDR3 DNA sequence: TGTGCCAGCAGCGTCGACGGGGGATTAGGCTATGGCTACACCTTC. The encoded protein is CASSVDGGLGYGYTF. The full variable domain, rest sourced from reference TRBV9 and TRBJ1-2, is DSGVTQTPKHLITATGQRVTLRCSPRSGDLSVYWYQQSLDQGLQFLIQYYNGEERAKGNILERFSAQQFPDLHSELNLSSLELGDSALYFCASSVDGGLGYGYTFGSGTRLTVV.

This clone was detected a few times. The V gene is TRBV19, the J gene TRBJ2-6; D perhaps matches TRBD1 (5 bases). The CDR3 sequence is 18 residues long. Per germline, CDR1 LNHDA and CDR2 SQIVND (reference sequence). The V end was cut by 6 bases, the J end by 0 bases, with 18 bases between. CDR3 sequence (DNA): TGTGCCAGTAGCAATCTTATACGACAGCGCTCTGGGGCCAACGTCCTGACTTTC. Translation: CASSNLIRQRSGANVLTF. The entire variable domain, with the rest obtained from reference TRBV19 and TRBJ2-6, is as follows: DGGITQSPKYLFRKEGQNVTLSCEQNLNHDAMYWYRQDPGQGLRLIYYSQIVNDFQKGDIAEGYSVSREKKESFPLTVTSAQKNPTAFYLCASSNLIRQRSGANVLTFGAGSRLTVL.

This clone turned up a few times. The chain links TRBV6-1 to TRBJ1-1; 12 nucleotides align to TRBD1. CDR1 is MNHNS and CDR2 is SASEGT in the germline V gene. Unmatched junction bases numbered 8, after V lost 4 bases and J lost 5 bases. CDR3 length: 16 amino acids. CDR3 in amino acids: CASSARDRGHNTEAFF. The DNA for the CDR3 is TGTGCCAGCAGTGCCCGGGACAGGGGGCATAATACTGAAGCTTTCTTT.

This clone was seen a handful of times. This chain joins TRBV2 and TRBJ2-3; maybe TRBD2 (6 bases). The CDR3 contains 14 residues. V was shortened by 2 bases and J by 4 bases, with 10 bases between the two germline ends. Germline V gene sequence: CDR1 SNHLY, CDR2 FYNNEI. The CDR3 here is CASSEIAVPDTQYF. CDR3 nucleotide sequence: TGTGCCAGCAGTGAAATAGCGGTCCCAGATACGCAGTATTTT.

In this sample, this clone turned up a few times. The chain uses TRBV19 and TRBJ1-5; tentatively, D is TRBD1 (6 bases). CDR1 and CDR2 from the germline V gene are LNHDA and SQIVND (reference sequence). This CDR3 is built from 16 residues. Trimming cost V 7 bases and J 0 bases, with 16 bases left between them. As DNA, the CDR3 is TGTGCCAGTACCCCACGGACAGAAATTAGCAATCAGCCCCAGCATTTT. The encoded protein is CASTPRTEISNQPQHF.

This clone was found a few times. The genes are TRBV20-1 and TRBJ2-7, with D possibly being TRBD1 (5 bases). The V end lost 6 bases, the J end lost 3 bases, and 9 bases lay between the germline ends. Germline CDR1 is DFQATT and CDR2 is SNEGSKA (reference sequence). The CDR3 has 11 residues. Here the CDR3 DNA reads TGCAGTGCCCCAGACAGCTACGAGCAGTACTTC. Translated, it gives CSAPDSYEQYF.

The chain's CDR3 is CASSLAGRGVTEAFF. The CDR3 DNA is TGTGCCAGCAGCTTAGCGGGCAGGGGAGTCACTGAAGCTTTCTTT. The chain carries TRBV11-2 and TRBJ1-1; weak D call: TRBD1 (6 bases). The V gene lost 1 base and the J gene lost 4 bases, with 13 bases spanning the gap. The CDR3 sequence is 15 residues long. Germline loops: CDR1 SGHAT, CDR2 FQNNGV.

This chain connects TRBV4-2 to TRBJ2-5, with 10 positions matching TRBD1. Per germline, CDR1 LGHNA and CDR2 YNFKEQ. The CDR3 covers 16 residues. Trimming cost V 1 base and J 1 base; bases outside gene matches: 3. CDR3 in DNA: TGTGCCAGCAGCCAAGGGACAGGGGGATCCCAAGAGACCCAGTACTTC. It is translated as CASSQGTGGSQETQYF.

This clone was counted only a few times. The chain couples TRBV14 to TRBJ1-6, with TRBD1 matching over 7 bases. The V gene's germline CDR1 is SGHDN and CDR2 FVKESK. With V trimmed by 4 bases and J by 7 bases, 10 bases remained unmatched. The CDR3 spans 16 residues. The CDR3 DNA follows: TGTGCCAGCAGCCCGACTGACAGGGTATTGAATTCACCCCTCCACTTT. It translates to CASSPTDRVLNSPLHF. Drawing the rest from reference TRBV14 and TRBJ1-6, the complete variable domain is EAGVTQFPSHSVIEKGQTVTLRCDPISGHDNLYWYRRVMGKEIKFLLHFVKESKQDESGMPNNRFLAERTGGTYSTLKVQPAELEDSGVYFCASSPTDRVLNSPLHFGNGTRLTVT.

This clone occurred many times. V is TRBV7-9 and J is TRBJ1-6, with D uncertain. Germline CDR1 and CDR2: SEHNR and FQNEAQ (reference sequence). The CDR3 totals 12 residues. With 2 bases removed from V and 14 bases from J, the gap between germline ends came to 10 bases. CDR3 loop: CASSLSRGSLHF. Here the CDR3 DNA reads TGTGCCAGCAGCTTATCCCGGGGATCCCTCCACTTT.

This clone was counted between two and nine times. The chain links TRBV6-6 to TRBJ1-4; D is ambiguous. Germline V gives CDR1 MNHNY, CDR2 SVGAGI (reference sequence). This CDR3 spans 12 amino acids. Trimming took 6 bases from V and 8 from J, leaving 10 bases between them. DNA of the CDR3: TGTGCCAGCAGGCGAGGTTCGGAAAAACTGTTTTTT. Residues: CASRRGSEKLFF.

The sample holds a few counts of this clone. The chain couples TRBV2 to TRBJ2-1, with 8 bases aligning to TRBD1. This CDR3 comprises 13 residues. J gave up 4 bases and V 6 bases, and 2 bases lay outside the gene matches. Germline V CDR1 and CDR2: SNHLY, FYNNEI. The CDR3 DNA reads TGTGCCAGCAGCGGACAGGGTTACAATGAGCAGTTCTTC. Its translation is CASSGQGYNEQFF.

The J gene is TRBJ2-5, the V gene TRBV4-2; TRBD2 aligns across 10 bases. This CDR3 comprises 15 residues. The germline V gene encodes CDR1 LGHNA and CDR2 YNFKEQ. The V gene end was trimmed by 5 bases and the J gene end by 5 bases; junction bases not matched to a gene: 8. CDR3 loop: CASSLGLAGVETQYF. CDR3 sequence (DNA): TGTGCCAGCAGCTTGGGGCTAGCGGGAGTGGAGACCCAGTACTTC.

This clone was picked up a small number of times. This chain connects TRBV5-1 to TRBJ2-1; TRBD2 matches 11 bases. The V segment lost 4 bases and the J segment 3 bases; nucleotides outside the gene matches: 9. CDR1 and CDR2 from the germline V gene are SGHRS and YFSETQ. The CDR3 length is 17 residues. The CDR3 bases are TGCGCCAGCAGCCCCGGGACTAGCGGAGGGATCTACAATGAGCAGTTCTTC. This encodes CASSPGTSGGIYNEQFF.

In its sample, this clone was seen a few times. The CDR3 sequence is CASWNRNTEAFF. In DNA form, the CDR3 reads TGTGCCAGTTGGAACAGGAACACTGAAGCTTTCTTT. The J gene is TRBJ1-1, the V gene TRBV28; no definite D call. The CDR3 consists of 12 residues. Germline V gives CDR1 MDHEN, CDR2 SYDVKM. Trimming removed 9 bases at V and 1 base at J, with 9 bases between.

This clone was picked up a small number of times. The rearrangement joins TRBV27 to TRBJ1-2; D not certain. From germline, CDR1 is MNHEY and CDR2 SMNVEV (reference sequence). Trimming cost V 3 bases and J 0 bases, with 8 bases left between them. The CDR3 sequence is 14 residues long. CDR3 sequence (DNA): TGTGCCAGCAGTTTTACCTCTACTAACTATGGCTACACCTTC. Its protein product is CASSFTSTNYGYTF.

This clone was seen ten or more times. V is TRBV30 and J is TRBJ2-3; weak D call: TRBD1 (6 bases). The germline V and J ends were trimmed by 3 bases and 4 bases, with 8 bases remaining between them. In germline, CDR1 is GTSNPN, CDR2 SVGIG (reference sequence). The CDR3 runs 12 residues. CDR3 in amino acids: CAWRQGPDTQYF. The CDR3 DNA sequence: TGTGCCTGGAGACAGGGCCCAGATACGCAGTATTTT.

This clone was found a few times. Other DNA sequences in the sample encode the same CDR3. The chain combines TRBV15 with TRBJ1-1; possibly TRBD1 for D (6 bases). Trimming left V 0 bases short and J 4 bases short, with 9 bases between. The CDR3 sequence is 14 residues long. From germline, CDR1 is LNHNV and CDR2 YYDKDF (reference sequence). CDR3 protein: CATSRDLGGTEAFF. The CDR3 region has the DNA TGTGCCACCAGCAGAGATTTAGGGGGCACTGAAGCTTTCTTT.

V and J are TRBV9 and TRBJ1-3; 8 bases are shared with TRBD1. Germline V gives CDR1 SGDLS, CDR2 YYNGEE. This CDR3 comprises 17 residues. The V segment lost 4 bases and the J segment 1 base; nucleotides outside the gene matches: 10. The CDR3 region is CASSYLTGGASGNTIYF. As DNA, the CDR3 is TGTGCCAGCAGCTACCTTACAGGGGGTGCTTCTGGAAACACCATATATTTT.

This clone was seen repeatedly, ten times or more. The chain couples TRBV29-1 to TRBJ2-2, with D perhaps matching TRBD1 (6 bases). Germline V lookup: CDR1 SQVTM, CDR2 ANQGSEA. V lost 3 bases and J 5 bases, leaving 10 bases between the germline ends. This CDR3 spans 13 amino acids. The CDR3 region has the DNA TGCAGCGTTGAGAGGGGGTTAACCGGGGAGCTGTTTTTT. Translated: CSVERGLTGELFF.

The J gene is TRBJ2-7, the V gene TRBV5-1, with D possibly TRBD2 on 6 matching bases. CDR3 length: 12 residues. Looked up from germline, CDR1 is SGHRS and CDR2 is YFSETQ. Deletions cut 4 bases from V and 5 bases from J, with 10 bases between. DNA of the CDR3: TGCGCCAGCAGCGGCGGGACCGACGAGCAGTACTTC. This gives the protein CASSGGTDEQYF.

The chain joins TRBV5-6 to TRBJ2-7, with 12 bases aligning to TRBD2. The germline V gene has CDR1 SGHDT and CDR2 YYEEEE. The CDR3 is 16 residues long. Trimming took 4 bases from V and 3 from J; bases not matched to a gene: 8. CDR3 residues: CASSLGLAGSSYEQYF. The DNA of the CDR3 is TGTGCCAGCAGCCTGGGACTAGCGGGCTCTAGCTACGAGCAGTACTTC.

There are a few counts of this clone. The chain employs TRBV5-8 and TRBJ2-1; maybe TRBD2 (6 bases). Germline assignment: CDR1 SGHTS and CDR2 YDEGEE. The CDR3 sequence is 13 residues long. Trimming took 6 bases from V and 9 from J, leaving 16 bases between them. The CDR3, as DNA: TGTGCCAGCACCGGGAGCGGTTTTGGTGAGCAGTTCTTC. This encodes CASTGSGFGEQFF.

A few counts support this clone. This sequence joins TRBV5-1 and TRBJ1-5; TRBD1 matches 8 bases. CDR1 and CDR2 from the germline V gene are SGHRS and YFSETQ. This CDR3 comprises 16 residues. V trimming: 0 bases; J trimming: 5 bases; junction bases outside the gene matches: 7. CDR3 nucleotide sequence: TGCGCCAGCAGCTTGGAAGGACAGGGAGGTGATCAGCCCCAGCATTTT. Amino acids: CASSLEGQGGDQPQHF.

This clone was detected many times. CDR3 bases: TGTGCCAGCAGCTTAACGGGACAGGGGGCAGATACGCAGTATTTT. As protein: CASSLTGQGADTQYF. The chain has TRBV7-2 and TRBJ2-3; 11 nucleotides agree with TRBD1. Per the germline V gene, CDR1 is SGHTA and CDR2 is FQGNSA. J lost 4 bases, V lost 2 bases, and 2 bases had no gene match. This CDR3 region has 15 residues.